The rows below give T cell receptor beta chains drawn from one sample of a study of T cell responses to AZD1222 COVID-19 vaccine. Clones were sequenced by immunoSEQ multiplex PCR, and TCRdb holds only the in-frame ones, with some missing. The sample records 150,000 to 200,000 clones, 85% to 95% being singletons. The sample in question was peripheral blood, obtained 28 days after the second AZD1222 dose. The receptors here all came from an adult who received the AZD1222 COVID-19 vaccine. Both conserved end residues are part of each CDR3. Fields, in order: D gene, V gene, clone size, J gene, CDR3 DNA, CDR3 protein. A D gene is named only where the DNA matches it firmly. Size tells how often a clone was seen (once, few, many) or the class of an expanded clone, and some rows leave it out.

D: -; V: TRBV27; size: -; J: TRBJ2-5; DNA: TGTGCCAGCAGTTTTCTCCAGGGTGAAGAGACCCAGTACTTC; CDR3: CASSFLQGEETQYF
D: -; V: TRBV5-1; size: -; J: TRBJ1-2; DNA: TGCGCCAGCAGCCAAAATCCACAGGGTTTTGGCTACACCTTC; CDR3: CASSQNPQGFGYTF
D: TRBD1; V: TRBV28; size: -; J: TRBJ1-1; DNA: TGTGCCAGCAGTGTCCGGGACAGATACATGAACACTGAAGCTTTCTTT; CDR3: CASSVRDRYMNTEAFF
D: -; V: TRBV27; size: -; J: TRBJ1-4; DNA: TGTGCCAGCAGTTTATCGGGGGATTCGTGGAGTGAAAAACTGTTTTTT; CDR3: CASSLSGDSWSEKLFF
D: -; V: TRBV29-1; size: -; J: TRBJ1-1; DNA: TGCAGCGTACAACAGGGCCGAGAAACTGAAGCTTTCTTT; CDR3: CSVQQGRETEAFF
D: -; V: TRBV2; size: -; J: TRBJ2-1; DNA: TGTGCCAGCAGCCTAGAGTCCTACAATGAGCAGTTCTTC; CDR3: CASSLESYNEQFF
D: -; V: TRBV5-6; size: -; J: TRBJ1-1; DNA: TGTGCCAGCAGCTTTCTTAACAGCCTCCCCGGGAACACTGAAGCTTTCTTT; CDR3: CASSFLNSLPGNTEAFF
D: TRBD1; V: TRBV27; size: -; J: TRBJ1-2; DNA: TGTGCCAGCAGGCGACAGGGATCGAACTATGGCTACACCTTC; CDR3: CASRRQGSNYGYTF
D: -; V: TRBV6-6; size: -; J: TRBJ1-2; DNA: TGTGCCAGCAGCTTAGAAACAGGGTATGGCTACACCTTC; CDR3: CASSLETGYGYTF
D: -; V: TRBV7-2; size: -; J: TRBJ1-5; DNA: TGTGCCAGCAGCCCGTGGTCTAAAGGGCGGAGCAATCAGCCCCAGCATTTT; CDR3: CASSPWSKGRSNQPQHF
D: -; V: TRBV28; size: -; J: TRBJ1-1; DNA: TGTGCCAGCAGTCCGGGCGGACGGCAGAACACTGAAGCTTTCTTT; CDR3: CASSPGGRQNTEAFF
D: -; V: TRBV21-1; size: -; J: TRBJ1-4; DNA: TGTGCCAGCAGAGTTTCCAGACCGGATGAAAAACTGTTTTTT; CDR3: CASRVSRPDEKLFF
D: -; V: TRBV24-1; size: -; J: TRBJ2-3; DNA: TGTGCCACCAGTGCCCGGTATCCCCCCACAGATACGCAGTATTTT; CDR3: CATSARYPPTDTQYF
D: -; V: TRBV9; size: -; J: TRBJ1-6; DNA: TGTGCCAGCAGCGTAAAAGGACAGAATAATTCACCCCTCCACTTT; CDR3: CASSVKGQNNSPLHF
D: TRBD1; V: TRBV20-1; size: once; J: TRBJ1-2; DNA: TGCAGTGCTAGAGAAGGGGGCGGCTACACCTTC; CDR3: CSAREGGGYTF
D: TRBD1; V: TRBV5-1; size: -; J: TRBJ1-1; DNA: TGCGCCAGCAGGGCGGGACAGGCGAACACTGAAGCTTTCTTT; CDR3: CASRAGQANTEAFF
D: -; V: TRBV18; size: -; J: TRBJ2-1; DNA: TGTGCCAGCTCACCGGGGACAGGCCGCGGGGGTGAGCAGTTCTTC; CDR3: CASSPGTGRGGEQFF
D: -; V: TRBV2; size: -; J: TRBJ1-6; DNA: TGTGCCAGCAGTGGGGGTTCACCCCTCCACTTT; CDR3: CASSGGSPLHF
D: TRBD2; V: TRBV5-5; size: -; J: TRBJ2-3; DNA: TGTGCCAGCAGCCGGCGGTCCGGGGGGGGCCTGTCGAGCACAGATACGCAGTATTTT; CDR3: CASSRRSGGGLSSTDTQYF
D: TRBD2; V: TRBV7-2; size: once; J: TRBJ2-3; DNA: TGTGCCAGCAGCCCCCGATGGAGCGGGGGGCCTACAGATACGCAGTATTTT; CDR3: CASSPRWSGGPTDTQYF
D: -; V: TRBV7-2; size: once; J: TRBJ2-6; DNA: TGTGCCAGCAGCTTGGGACTGCTGGGGGCCAACGTCCTGACTTTC; CDR3: CASSLGLLGANVLTF
D: TRBD1; V: TRBV28; size: -; J: TRBJ1-1; DNA: TGTGCCAGCAGGGACAGGGGGGCGATATTTGGTACTGAAGCTTTCTTT; CDR3: CASRDRGAIFGTEAFF
D: TRBD1; V: TRBV6-5; size: -; J: TRBJ2-3; DNA: TGTGCCAGCAGTTACTCGCCGGGACAGGGGGATACGCAGTATTTT; CDR3: CASSYSPGQGDTQYF
D: -; V: TRBV6-1; size: -; J: TRBJ2-1; DNA: TGTGCCAGCAGTGAAGGAGTCGAGTTCTTC; CDR3: CASSEGVEFF
D: -; V: TRBV25-1; size: -; J: TRBJ2-5; DNA: TGTGCCAGCAGTGAATTGATGAACGGAGAGACCCAGTACTTC; CDR3: CASSELMNGETQYF
D: -; V: TRBV3-1/TRBV3-2; size: -; J: TRBJ1-1; DNA: TGTGCCAGCAGCCCCTATTGGCAGTCGAACACTGAAGCTTTCTTT; CDR3: CASSPYWQSNTEAFF
D: TRBD1; V: TRBV7-9; size: -; J: TRBJ1-4; DNA: TGTGCCAGCAGCTCAGGACAGGGAGGAGAAAAACTGTTTTTT; CDR3: CASSSGQGGEKLFF
D: -; V: TRBV7-9; size: -; J: TRBJ1-4; DNA: TGTGCCAGCAGCCCAGGGGCTGATAATGAAAAACTGTTTTTT; CDR3: CASSPGADNEKLFF
D: TRBD1; V: TRBV28; size: -; J: TRBJ1-5; DNA: TGTGCCAGCATCGTACTCAGGGGGTTTAATCAGCCCCAGCATTTT; CDR3: CASIVLRGFNQPQHF
D: TRBD1; V: TRBV12-3/TRBV12-4; size: -; J: TRBJ2-7; DNA: TGTGCCAGCAGTTTTGGGACAGCCTACGAGCAGTACTTC; CDR3: CASSFGTAYEQYF
D: -; V: TRBV5-1; size: once; J: TRBJ2-5; DNA: TGCGCCAGCAGGTCCTTGTCGACAGTAGAGACCCAGTACTTC; CDR3: CASRSLSTVETQYF
D: TRBD2; V: TRBV9; size: -; J: TRBJ2-3; DNA: TGTGCCAGCAGCGGACTAGCGGGGCCTCGTAGCACAGATACGCAGTATTTT; CDR3: CASSGLAGPRSTDTQYF
D: -; V: TRBV6-6; size: -; J: TRBJ1-2; DNA: TGTGCCAGCACCCCAGGGAGGGGCAATAACTATGGCTACACCTTC; CDR3: CASTPGRGNNYGYTF
D: -; V: TRBV7-8; size: once; J: TRBJ2-1; DNA: TGTGCCAGCAGCCCCCCCACGGGAGTTCAGTTCTTC; CDR3: CASSPPTGVQFF
D: -; V: TRBV29-1; size: -; J: TRBJ2-1; DNA: TGCAGCGTTTGGACAGTAAACAATGAGCAGTTCTTC; CDR3: CSVWTVNNEQFF
D: TRBD1; V: TRBV18; size: -; J: TRBJ2-7; DNA: TGTGCCAGCTCAAAGACAGGGGGGGAAAGCGAGCAGTACTTC; CDR3: CASSKTGGESEQYF
D: -; V: TRBV30; size: -; J: TRBJ2-3; DNA: TGTGCCTGGAGTGTAACGCAGGCTAGCACAGATACGCAGTATTTT; CDR3: CAWSVTQASTDTQYF
D: -; V: TRBV7-8; size: -; J: TRBJ1-2; DNA: TGTGCCAGCAGGCCCGGGACCGCGAAGGGGGGCTACACCTTC; CDR3: CASRPGTAKGGYTF
D: -; V: TRBV6-6; size: -; J: TRBJ1-5; DNA: TGTGCCAGCAACCGGGATTACAATCAGCCCCAGCATTTT; CDR3: CASNRDYNQPQHF
D: TRBD2; V: TRBV5-6; size: -; J: TRBJ2-7; DNA: TGTGCCAGCAGCGGGGGCGGGGGGGACGAGCAGTACTTC; CDR3: CASSGGGGDEQYF
D: -; V: TRBV27; size: -; J: TRBJ1-3; DNA: TGTGCCAGCAGTTCCGGAGGGGGGAGTGGAAACACCATATATTTT; CDR3: CASSSGGGSGNTIYF
D: -; V: TRBV19; size: -; J: TRBJ1-2; DNA: TGTGCCAGTAGTATAGATCTCGTGACAGGAAGGGATGGCTACACCTTC; CDR3: CASSIDLVTGRDGYTF